This TCR beta chain was sequenced during a study of response to subunit inactivated influenza vaccine. Study observations and caveats: The authors put forward the suggestion that each seasonal influenza vaccination may bring in only a limited number of new T cells.

Germline V lookup: CDR1 MNHEY, CDR2 SMNVEV (reference sequence). Trimming stripped 10 bases from V and 4 bases from J, with 17 bases between. The CDR3 spans 15 residues. TCRdb reanalysed the RT-PCR reads using MiXCR and keeps one entry per CDR3 protein. The data hold more than 400,000 distinct CDR3 sequences, with approximately 7.3% observed a single time. About this clonotype: No antigen is known for it.

The chain joins TRBV27 to TRBJ1-6; perhaps TRBD1 as D (5 bases). This material consisted of PBMCs from blood, taken less than 25 months after vaccination. The source is a man between 45 and 75 years old who received an inactivated influenza vaccine. Here the CDR3 reads CATAGGGGYNSPLHF. CDR3 in DNA: TGTGCCACCGCGGGTGGCGGGGGTTATAATTCACCCCTCCACTTT.